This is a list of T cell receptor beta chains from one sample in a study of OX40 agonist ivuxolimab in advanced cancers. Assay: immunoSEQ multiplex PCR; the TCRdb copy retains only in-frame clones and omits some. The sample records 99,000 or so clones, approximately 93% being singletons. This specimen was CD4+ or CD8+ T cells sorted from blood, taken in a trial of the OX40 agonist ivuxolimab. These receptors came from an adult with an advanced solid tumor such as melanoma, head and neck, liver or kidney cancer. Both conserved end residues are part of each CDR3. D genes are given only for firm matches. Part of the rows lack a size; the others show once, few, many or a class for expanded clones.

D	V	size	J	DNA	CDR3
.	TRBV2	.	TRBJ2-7	TGTGCCAGCAGTGAAGCGGTGGTGAGACCCCCGCACGGGCAGTACTTC	CASSEAVVRPPHGQYF
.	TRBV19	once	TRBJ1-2	TGTGCCAGTAGTATTACCGGAGGAACTAACTATGGCTACACCTTC	CASSITGGTNYGYTF
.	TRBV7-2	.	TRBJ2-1	TGTGCCAGCAGCCGGGGGTCTAGCTACAATGAGCAGTTCTTC	CASSRGSSYNEQFF
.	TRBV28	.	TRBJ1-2	TGTGCCAGCAGTTTGTTGTCGGATGGCTACACCTTC	CASSLLSDGYTF
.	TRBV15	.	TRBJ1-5	TGTGCCACCAGCAGGGGACATTCGACCCTGGGAAATCAGCCCCAGCATTTT	CATSRGHSTLGNQPQHF
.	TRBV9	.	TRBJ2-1	TGTGCCAGCAGCGCGCGGGGGCTTAGCTCCTACAATGAGCAGTTCTTC	CASSARGLSSYNEQFF
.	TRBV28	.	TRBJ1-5	TGTGCCAGCAGTCGGGTGGGGCAGGGATTGAGGCAGCCCCAGCATTTT	CASSRVGQGLRQPQHF
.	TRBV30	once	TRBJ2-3	TGTGCCTGGAGTGTAATTGGGAGGAGTCAGGCAGATACGCAGTATTTT	CAWSVIGRSQADTQYF
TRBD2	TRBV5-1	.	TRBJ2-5	TGCGCCAGCAGCTTGCGGGAGGGGGAGACCCAGTACTTC	CASSLREGETQYF
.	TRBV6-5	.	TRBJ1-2	TGTGCCAGCAGGAGAGATTTTAACTATGGCTACACCTTC	CASRRDFNYGYTF
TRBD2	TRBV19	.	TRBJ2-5	TGTGCCAGTAGTATTAGGGGACTAGCGGGCGTTCAAGAGACCCAGTACTTC	CASSIRGLAGVQETQYF
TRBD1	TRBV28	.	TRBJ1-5	TGTGCCAGCAAGCCGGGACAGATACACAGGCTTAGCAGCAATCAGCCCCAGCATTTT	CASKPGQIHRLSSNQPQHF
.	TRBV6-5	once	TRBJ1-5	TGTGCCACAGGGATTAGTCAGCCCCAGCATTTT	CATGISQPQHF
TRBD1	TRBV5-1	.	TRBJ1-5	TGCGCCAGCAGCCCCGGGGGGACAGGGGCGCATCAGCCCCAGCATTTT	CASSPGGTGAHQPQHF